The source of this TCR beta chain is a study of T cells in Graves' hyperthyroidism and ophthalmopathy. Amplified TCR beta CDR3 regions came from RNA transcripts. Researchers ran a first-round RT-PCR on the TCR CDR3 using the HTBI primer set. Each CDR3 protein is one row after TCRdb ran MiXCR on the multiplex PCR reads. Among about 210,000 distinct CDR3 sequences, over 15% were seen once, and the ten largest hold under 65%. In germline, CDR1 is SEHNR, CDR2 FQNEAQ (reference sequence). This CDR3 has 15 residues. The V end lost 5 bases, the J end lost 3 bases, and 14 bases lay between the germline ends. This clonotype came up once.

This rearrangement joins TRBV7-9 to TRBJ2-1, with D hard to call. The TCR sequence derives from a man over 45 with Graves' hyperthyroidism. The sample comprised blood. The CDR3 spells CASSQDLVSYNEQFF. The CDR3 nucleotides read TGTGCCAGCAGCCAAGATCTTGTCAGCTACAATGAGCAGTTCTTC.